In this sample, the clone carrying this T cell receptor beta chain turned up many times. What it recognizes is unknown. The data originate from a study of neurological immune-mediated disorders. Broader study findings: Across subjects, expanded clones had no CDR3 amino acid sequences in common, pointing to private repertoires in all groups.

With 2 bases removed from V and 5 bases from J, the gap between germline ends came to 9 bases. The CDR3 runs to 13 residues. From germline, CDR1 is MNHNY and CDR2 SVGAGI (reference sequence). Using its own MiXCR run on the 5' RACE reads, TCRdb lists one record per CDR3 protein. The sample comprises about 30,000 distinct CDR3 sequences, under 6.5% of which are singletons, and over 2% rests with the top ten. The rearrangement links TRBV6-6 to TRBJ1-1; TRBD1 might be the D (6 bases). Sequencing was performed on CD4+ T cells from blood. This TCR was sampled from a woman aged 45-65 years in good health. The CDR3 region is CASSYGGPTEAFF. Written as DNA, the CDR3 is TGTGCCAGCAGTTACGGGGGGCCTACTGAAGCTTTCTTT.